This is a list of T cell receptor beta chains from one sample in a study of control samples from healthy donors and cancer patients. TCRdb's copy holds only in-frame clones and misses some; the assay was immunoSEQ multiplex PCR. The sample records 150,000 to 200,000 clones, over 85% being singletons. Sequencing was performed on blood. The receptors were gathered from a man aged 30 to 45 in good health. The CDR3 runs from the conserved cysteine through the conserved F or W. D genes are given only for firm matches. Part of the rows lack a size; the others show once, few, many or a class for expanded clones.

abundance: NA; j_gene: TRBJ2-1; d_gene: NA; v_gene: TRBV7-2; CDR3nt: TGTGCCAGCAGCTTAGCGGGAAGGTCCTACAATGAGCAGTTCTTC; CDR3aa: CASSLAGRSYNEQFF
abundance: NA; j_gene: TRBJ2-7; d_gene: NA; v_gene: TRBV29-1; CDR3nt: TGCAGCGTTGTCGGAGCGAGCTCCTACGAGCAGTACTTC; CDR3aa: CSVVGASSYEQYF
abundance: NA; j_gene: TRBJ2-3; d_gene: NA; v_gene: TRBV5-1; CDR3nt: TGCGCCAGCAGCTTGGGGGGGTCTAGCACAGATACGCAGTATTTT; CDR3aa: CASSLGGSSTDTQYF
abundance: NA; j_gene: TRBJ2-5; d_gene: TRBD1; v_gene: TRBV2; CDR3nt: TGTGCCAGCAGTGTAGGACAGGGGGTGGGGGAGACCCAGTACTTC; CDR3aa: CASSVGQGVGETQYF
abundance: NA; j_gene: TRBJ2-7; d_gene: NA; v_gene: TRBV28; CDR3nt: TGTGCCAGCAGTTGGCCCCAGGGACAGACGGGAGGCTACGAGCAGTACTTC; CDR3aa: CASSWPQGQTGGYEQYF
abundance: NA; j_gene: TRBJ1-1; d_gene: NA; v_gene: TRBV19; CDR3nt: TGTGCCAGTAGTGTGGCCAGGGGCAGCACTGAAGCTTTCTTT; CDR3aa: CASSVARGSTEAFF
abundance: NA; j_gene: TRBJ2-3; d_gene: TRBD2; v_gene: TRBV13; CDR3nt: TGTGCCAGCAGCCGCGTCACACTAGCGGGGGGGTGGTCCCTAGATACGCAGTATTTT; CDR3aa: CASSRVTLAGGWSLDTQYF
abundance: NA; j_gene: TRBJ2-1; d_gene: TRBD2; v_gene: TRBV28; CDR3nt: TGTGCCAGCAGCCCCCCTCAACTAGCGGGAGTATTCTTC; CDR3aa: CASSPPQLAGVFF
abundance: NA; j_gene: TRBJ2-7; d_gene: NA; v_gene: TRBV5-1; CDR3nt: TGCGCCAGCAGCTTGGACGGATCAAGCTCCTACGAGCAGTACTTC; CDR3aa: CASSLDGSSSYEQYF
abundance: NA; j_gene: TRBJ2-7; d_gene: NA; v_gene: TRBV7-9; CDR3nt: TGTGCCAGCAGCCCATACCGTCGGGGCGGGTCAACCTACGAGGGGTACTTC; CDR3aa: CASSPYRRGGSTYEGYF
abundance: NA; j_gene: TRBJ2-7; d_gene: TRBD1; v_gene: TRBV19; CDR3nt: TGTGCCAGTAGTTCACAGGGGTTTCCCTACGAGCAGTACTTC; CDR3aa: CASSSQGFPYEQYF
abundance: NA; j_gene: TRBJ2-3; d_gene: TRBD1; v_gene: TRBV5-8; CDR3nt: TGTGCCAGCAGCAGAGGTGGGACAGGGATTGGTTCAGATACGCAGTATTTT; CDR3aa: CASSRGGTGIGSDTQYF
abundance: NA; j_gene: TRBJ2-2; d_gene: NA; v_gene: TRBV5-1; CDR3nt: TGCGCCAGCAGCTTAGAGGGCCCCGGGGAGCTGTTTTTT; CDR3aa: CASSLEGPGELFF
abundance: NA; j_gene: TRBJ2-6; d_gene: NA; v_gene: TRBV5-1; CDR3nt: TGCGCCAGCAGGGTGGGTGGCTCTGGGGCCAACGTCCTGACTTTC; CDR3aa: CASRVGGSGANVLTF
abundance: NA; j_gene: TRBJ1-4; d_gene: TRBD1; v_gene: TRBV7-9; CDR3nt: TGTGCCAGCAGCAGGGCAGGGGGAGGCGAAAAACTGTTTTTT; CDR3aa: CASSRAGGGEKLFF
abundance: NA; j_gene: TRBJ2-1; d_gene: NA; v_gene: TRBV7-9; CDR3nt: TGTGCCAGCAGCATAAGGACGGGGGCGAACTACAATGAGCAGTTCTTC; CDR3aa: CASSIRTGANYNEQFF
abundance: NA; j_gene: TRBJ2-7; d_gene: TRBD1; v_gene: TRBV6-1; CDR3nt: TGTGCCAGCAGTGAACAGCTACAGGGGGCAGAGGAGCAGTACTTC; CDR3aa: CASSEQLQGAEEQYF
abundance: NA; j_gene: TRBJ2-4; d_gene: TRBD2; v_gene: TRBV5-4; CDR3nt: TGTGCCAGCAGCTTCGGGCGGGGGGGGCGTTTGGACATTCAGTACTTC; CDR3aa: CASSFGRGGRLDIQYF
abundance: NA; j_gene: TRBJ1-1; d_gene: TRBD1; v_gene: TRBV29-1; CDR3nt: TGCAGCGCCGGACAGGTATTTACTGAAGCTTTCTTT; CDR3aa: CSAGQVFTEAFF
abundance: NA; j_gene: TRBJ1-3; d_gene: NA; v_gene: TRBV11-2; CDR3nt: TGTGCCAGCAGCCCAAGTCGTGCCAGCTCTGGAAACACCATATATTTT; CDR3aa: CASSPSRASSGNTIYF
abundance: NA; j_gene: TRBJ2-7; d_gene: NA; v_gene: TRBV4-2; CDR3nt: TGTGCCAGCAGCCAAGTTAGGTACGAGCAGTACTTC; CDR3aa: CASSQVRYEQYF
abundance: NA; j_gene: TRBJ1-5; d_gene: NA; v_gene: TRBV19; CDR3nt: TGTGCCAGTCGGGTAGGGGGAGGACAGCCCCAGCATTTT; CDR3aa: CASRVGGGQPQHF
abundance: NA; j_gene: TRBJ1-5; d_gene: NA; v_gene: TRBV6-5; CDR3nt: TGTGCCACGACAAGGGGTAGGGATCAGCCCCAGCATTTT; CDR3aa: CATTRGRDQPQHF
abundance: few; j_gene: TRBJ2-2; d_gene: NA; v_gene: TRBV9; CDR3nt: TGTGCCAGCAGCGTAGATGGAGGGTTAAACACCGGGGAGCTGTTTTTT; CDR3aa: CASSVDGGLNTGELFF
abundance: NA; j_gene: TRBJ1-1; d_gene: TRBD1; v_gene: TRBV19; CDR3nt: TGTGCCAGTAGGGCAGGGGGCTGGAGAACTGAAGCTTTCTTT; CDR3aa: CASRAGGWRTEAFF
abundance: NA; j_gene: TRBJ2-1; d_gene: TRBD2; v_gene: TRBV19; CDR3nt: TGTGCCAGTAGTATAAGGCGGGGGGGCCCCCATGAGCAGTTCTTC; CDR3aa: CASSIRRGGPHEQFF
abundance: NA; j_gene: TRBJ1-1; d_gene: NA; v_gene: TRBV18; CDR3nt: TGTGCCAGCTCGCTTACAGCGGACCCGAACACTGAAGCTTTCTTT; CDR3aa: CASSLTADPNTEAFF
abundance: few; j_gene: TRBJ2-7; d_gene: TRBD1; v_gene: TRBV2; CDR3nt: TGTGCCAGTAAGGGACAGGGGGCCCCCTACGAGCAGTACTTC; CDR3aa: CASKGQGAPYEQYF
abundance: NA; j_gene: TRBJ1-6; d_gene: NA; v_gene: TRBV14; CDR3nt: TGTGCCAGCAGCACGGGCCCCCGTAGCTCCTATAATTCACCCCTCCACTTT; CDR3aa: CASSTGPRSSYNSPLHF
abundance: NA; j_gene: TRBJ2-7; d_gene: TRBD1; v_gene: TRBV28; CDR3nt: TGTGCCAGCAGCATTACCGGGACAGGGCCCCACGAGCAGTACTTC; CDR3aa: CASSITGTGPHEQYF
abundance: NA; j_gene: TRBJ1-1; d_gene: NA; v_gene: TRBV7-9; CDR3nt: TGTGCCAGCAGCGCCGGGGTGGGGGGCACTGAAGCTTTCTTT; CDR3aa: CASSAGVGGTEAFF
abundance: NA; j_gene: TRBJ2-3; d_gene: TRBD2; v_gene: TRBV5-1; CDR3nt: TGCGCCAGCAGCTCCCGGACTAGCGGGTTCTCAGATACGCAGTATTTT; CDR3aa: CASSSRTSGFSDTQYF
abundance: NA; j_gene: TRBJ1-6; d_gene: NA; v_gene: TRBV6-2/TRBV6-3; CDR3nt: TGTGCCAGCAGTTACAGAGGGGGTAGAAATTCACCCCTCCACTTT; CDR3aa: CASSYRGGRNSPLHF
abundance: NA; j_gene: TRBJ2-7; d_gene: NA; v_gene: TRBV5-1; CDR3nt: TGCGCCAGCAGCTCCTTTGGTCGAGACGACTACGAGCAGTACTTC; CDR3aa: CASSSFGRDDYEQYF
abundance: once; j_gene: TRBJ1-6; d_gene: NA; v_gene: TRBV14; CDR3nt: TGTGCCAGCAGCCCCCCGGGAGCCTATAATTCACCCCTCCACTTT; CDR3aa: CASSPPGAYNSPLHF
abundance: NA; j_gene: TRBJ1-1; d_gene: NA; v_gene: TRBV7-6; CDR3nt: TGTGCCAGCAGCTTTTCGGGTCCCACTGAAGCTTTCTTT; CDR3aa: CASSFSGPTEAFF
abundance: NA; j_gene: TRBJ1-1; d_gene: NA; v_gene: TRBV19; CDR3nt: TGTGCCAGTACCAAACTGGGGGCCCGTCCCACGGTGGCTTTCTTT; CDR3aa: CASTKLGARPTVAFF
abundance: once; j_gene: TRBJ2-3; d_gene: NA; v_gene: TRBV3-1/TRBV3-2; CDR3nt: TGTGCCAGCAGCCAAAGAGGGAGGCCGGGAGATACGCAGTATTTT; CDR3aa: CASSQRGRPGDTQYF
abundance: NA; j_gene: TRBJ1-4; d_gene: TRBD1; v_gene: TRBV6-6; CDR3nt: TGTGCCAGCGGTACCCAGGGGGGGGGTGAAAAACTGTTTTTT; CDR3aa: CASGTQGGGEKLFF
abundance: NA; j_gene: TRBJ2-1; d_gene: NA; v_gene: TRBV5-1; CDR3nt: TGCGCCAGCAGCTTGCAAGGGCTAAACAATGAGCAGTTCTTC; CDR3aa: CASSLQGLNNEQFF
abundance: once; j_gene: TRBJ2-7; d_gene: NA; v_gene: TRBV27; CDR3nt: TGTGCCAGCAGTTTCGTAGGAGGGCTCAACGAGCAGTACTTC; CDR3aa: CASSFVGGLNEQYF
abundance: NA; j_gene: TRBJ1-5; d_gene: TRBD1; v_gene: TRBV28; CDR3nt: TGTGCCAGCAGTTTAGGATCTACAGGGGGCTTTAGGGGCAATCAGCCCCAGCATTTT; CDR3aa: CASSLGSTGGFRGNQPQHF
abundance: NA; j_gene: TRBJ2-7; d_gene: TRBD1; v_gene: TRBV18; CDR3nt: TGTGCCAGCTCACCACTGCCGGGACAGTCCTACGAGCAGTACTTC; CDR3aa: CASSPLPGQSYEQYF
abundance: NA; j_gene: TRBJ2-4; d_gene: NA; v_gene: TRBV5-1; CDR3nt: TGCGCCAGCAGCTTGGATTCGTTAGCAGGTTGTTTAGCCAAAAACATTCAGTACTTC; CDR3aa: CASSLDSLAGCLAKNIQYF
abundance: NA; j_gene: TRBJ1-1; d_gene: TRBD1; v_gene: TRBV29-1; CDR3nt: TGCAGCGTTCAGGCAGGGGGCACTGAAGCTTTCTTT; CDR3aa: CSVQAGGTEAFF
abundance: NA; j_gene: TRBJ1-5; d_gene: NA; v_gene: TRBV18; CDR3nt: TGTGCCAGCTCAGGGACGGGGTCCGGTCAGCCCCAGCATTTT; CDR3aa: CASSGTGSGQPQHF
abundance: NA; j_gene: TRBJ1-6; d_gene: NA; v_gene: TRBV27; CDR3nt: TGTGCCAGCAGAGATGCGAAGGGGTCTCATTCACCCCTCCACTTT; CDR3aa: CASRDAKGSHSPLHF
abundance: NA; j_gene: TRBJ1-5; d_gene: NA; v_gene: TRBV28; CDR3nt: TGTGCCAGCAGTCTCCCTGGATTGAGCAATCAGCCCCAGCATTTT; CDR3aa: CASSLPGLSNQPQHF
abundance: once; j_gene: TRBJ2-5; d_gene: TRBD2; v_gene: TRBV24-1; CDR3nt: TGTGCCACCAGTGACCCCGGGACTAGCGGGAGTTGGGGAGAGACCCAGTACTTC; CDR3aa: CATSDPGTSGSWGETQYF
abundance: few; j_gene: TRBJ1-6; d_gene: NA; v_gene: TRBV3-1/TRBV3-2; CDR3nt: TGTGCCAGCAGCCAAGTGGATAGAGATAATTCACCCCTCCACTTT; CDR3aa: CASSQVDRDNSPLHF
abundance: few; j_gene: TRBJ2-1; d_gene: TRBD2; v_gene: TRBV4-1; CDR3nt: TGCGCCAGAAGGGCTAGCGGACGCAATGAGCAGTTCTTC; CDR3aa: CARRASGRNEQFF
abundance: NA; j_gene: TRBJ2-3; d_gene: NA; v_gene: TRBV2; CDR3nt: TGTGCCAGCCTGGCGGGTTTAACTTCTAGCACAGATACGCAGTATTTT; CDR3aa: CASLAGLTSSTDTQYF
abundance: NA; j_gene: TRBJ2-2; d_gene: NA; v_gene: TRBV28; CDR3nt: TGTGCCAGCCTCACAGGCTACACCGGGGAGCTGTTTTTT; CDR3aa: CASLTGYTGELFF
abundance: NA; j_gene: TRBJ2-1; d_gene: NA; v_gene: TRBV11-3; CDR3nt: TGTGCCAGCAGCTTAGGAGCCAGGGGGGACAAAAGATCCCACAATGAGCAGTTCTTC; CDR3aa: CASSLGARGDKRSHNEQFF
abundance: NA; j_gene: TRBJ1-6; d_gene: NA; v_gene: TRBV28; CDR3nt: TGTGCCAGCAGGACACGAAAGGGATCACCCCTCCACTTT; CDR3aa: CASRTRKGSPLHF
abundance: NA; j_gene: TRBJ2-1; d_gene: TRBD2; v_gene: TRBV7-9; CDR3nt: TGTGCCAGCAGGCAAGGGGGTGCGGGAGGGAATGACAATGAGCAGTTCTTC; CDR3aa: CASRQGGAGGNDNEQFF
abundance: NA; j_gene: TRBJ1-1; d_gene: TRBD1; v_gene: TRBV19; CDR3nt: TGTGCCAGTAGTATCTTGGGACAGGGTAGAGCTTTCTTT; CDR3aa: CASSILGQGRAFF
abundance: NA; j_gene: TRBJ2-7; d_gene: TRBD2; v_gene: TRBV30; CDR3nt: TGTGCCTGCGACCCGGTAGCGGGAGGAGGAACCTACGAGCAGTACTTC; CDR3aa: CACDPVAGGGTYEQYF
abundance: NA; j_gene: TRBJ2-1; d_gene: NA; v_gene: TRBV4-2; CDR3nt: TGTGCCAGCAGCCAAGGGAGGGGGCGGGATGAGCAGTTCTTC; CDR3aa: CASSQGRGRDEQFF
abundance: NA; j_gene: TRBJ2-1; d_gene: NA; v_gene: TRBV24-1; CDR3nt: TGTGCCACCAGTGATTTGTGGTCGAATGAGCAGTTCTTC; CDR3aa: CATSDLWSNEQFF